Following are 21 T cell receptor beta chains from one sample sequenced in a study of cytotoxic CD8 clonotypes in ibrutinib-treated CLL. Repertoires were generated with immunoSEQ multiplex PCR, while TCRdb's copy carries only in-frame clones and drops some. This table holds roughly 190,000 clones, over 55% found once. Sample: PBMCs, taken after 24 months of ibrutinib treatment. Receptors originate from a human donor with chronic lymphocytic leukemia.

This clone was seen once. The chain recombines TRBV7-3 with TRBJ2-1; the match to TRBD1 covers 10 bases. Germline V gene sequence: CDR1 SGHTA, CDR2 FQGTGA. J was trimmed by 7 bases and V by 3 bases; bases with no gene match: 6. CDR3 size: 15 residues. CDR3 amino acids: CASSLGTGAVNEQFF. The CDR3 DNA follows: TGTGCCAGCAGCTTGGGGACAGGGGCGGTAAATGAGCAGTTCTTC.

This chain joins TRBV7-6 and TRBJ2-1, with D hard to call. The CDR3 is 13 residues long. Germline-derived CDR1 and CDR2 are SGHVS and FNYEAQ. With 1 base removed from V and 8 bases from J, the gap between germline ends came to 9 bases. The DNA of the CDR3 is TGTGCCAGCAGCTTAGTCCTAGGCGATGAGCAGTTCTTC. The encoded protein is CASSLVLGDEQFF.

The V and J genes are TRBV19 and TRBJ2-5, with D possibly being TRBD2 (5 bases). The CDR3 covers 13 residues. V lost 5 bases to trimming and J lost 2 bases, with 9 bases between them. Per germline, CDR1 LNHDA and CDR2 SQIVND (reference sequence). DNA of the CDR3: TGTGCCAGTAGTGTGAGAGGGCAAGAGACCCAGTACTTC. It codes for CASSVRGQETQYF.

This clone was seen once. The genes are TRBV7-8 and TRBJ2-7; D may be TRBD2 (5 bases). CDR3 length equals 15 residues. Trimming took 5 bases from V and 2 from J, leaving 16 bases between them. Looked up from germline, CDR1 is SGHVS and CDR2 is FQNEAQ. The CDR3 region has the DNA TGTGCCAGCAGCCCGAAGGTGACTAACCCCTACGAGCAGTACTTC. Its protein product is CASSPKVTNPYEQYF.

CDR3 sequence: CASSFGLAGGVGETQYF. The DNA of the CDR3 is TGTGCCAGCAGCTTTGGACTAGCGGGAGGGGTGGGTGAGACCCAGTACTTC. The chain recombines TRBV7-9 with TRBJ2-5; TRBD2 agrees at 15 bases. This CDR3 spans 17 amino acids. The J segment lost 5 bases and the V segment lost 3 bases, leaving 7 bases of the junction unmatched. The germline gives CDR1 SEHNR, CDR2 FQNEAQ (reference sequence).

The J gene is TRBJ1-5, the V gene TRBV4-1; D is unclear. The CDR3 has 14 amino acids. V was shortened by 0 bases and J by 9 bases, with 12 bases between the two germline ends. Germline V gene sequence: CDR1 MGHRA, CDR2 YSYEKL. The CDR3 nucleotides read TGCGCCAGCAGCCAAGATCGGAGGACGGCGCCCCAGCATTTT. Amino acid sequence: CASSQDRRTAPQHF.

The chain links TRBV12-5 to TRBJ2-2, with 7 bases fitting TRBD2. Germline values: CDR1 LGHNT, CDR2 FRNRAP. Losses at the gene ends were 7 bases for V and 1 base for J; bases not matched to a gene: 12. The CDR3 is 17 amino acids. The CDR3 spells CASAKSSSGWNTGELFF. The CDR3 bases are TGTGCTAGTGCCAAGAGCTCTAGCGGCTGGAACACCGGGGAGCTGTTTTTT.

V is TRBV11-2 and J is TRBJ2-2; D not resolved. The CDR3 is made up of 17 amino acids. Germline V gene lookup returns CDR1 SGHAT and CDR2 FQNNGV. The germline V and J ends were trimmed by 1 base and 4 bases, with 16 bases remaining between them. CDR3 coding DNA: TGTGCCAGCAGCTTAGGAGGTGCTTGGCGAATCACCGGGGAGCTGTTTTTT. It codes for CASSLGGAWRITGELFF.

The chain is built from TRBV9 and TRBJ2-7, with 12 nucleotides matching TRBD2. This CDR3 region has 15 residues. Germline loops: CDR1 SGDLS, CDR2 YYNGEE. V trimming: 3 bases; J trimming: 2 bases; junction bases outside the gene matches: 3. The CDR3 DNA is TGTGCCAGCAGCGCAGGACTAGCGGGGACCTACGAGCAGTACTTC. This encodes CASSAGLAGTYEQYF. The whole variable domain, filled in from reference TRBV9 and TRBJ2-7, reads DSGVTQTPKHLITATGQRVTLRCSPRSGDLSVYWYQQSLDQGLQFLIQYYNGEERAKGNILERFSAQQFPDLHSELNLSSLELGDSALYFCASSAGLAGTYEQYFGPGTRLTVT.

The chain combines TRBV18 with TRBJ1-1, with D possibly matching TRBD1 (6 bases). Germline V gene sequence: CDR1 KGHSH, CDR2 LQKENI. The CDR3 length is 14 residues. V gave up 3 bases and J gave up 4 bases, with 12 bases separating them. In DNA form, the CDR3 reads TGTGCCAGCTCACCGGGGGCAAGGGGCACTGAAGCTTTCTTT. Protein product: CASSPGARGTEAFF.

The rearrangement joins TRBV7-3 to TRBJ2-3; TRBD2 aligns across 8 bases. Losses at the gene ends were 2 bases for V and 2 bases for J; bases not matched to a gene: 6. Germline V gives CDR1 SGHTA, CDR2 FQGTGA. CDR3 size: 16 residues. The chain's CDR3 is CASSLEAGAPTDTQYF. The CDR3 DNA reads TGTGCCAGCAGCTTAGAAGCGGGAGCCCCCACAGATACGCAGTATTTT.

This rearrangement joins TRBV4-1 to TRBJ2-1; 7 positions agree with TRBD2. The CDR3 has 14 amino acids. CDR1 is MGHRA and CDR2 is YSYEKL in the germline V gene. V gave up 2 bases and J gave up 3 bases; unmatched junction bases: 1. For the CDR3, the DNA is TGCGCCAGCAGCCAAAGCGGGAACTACAATGAGCAGTTCTTC. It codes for CASSQSGNYNEQFF.

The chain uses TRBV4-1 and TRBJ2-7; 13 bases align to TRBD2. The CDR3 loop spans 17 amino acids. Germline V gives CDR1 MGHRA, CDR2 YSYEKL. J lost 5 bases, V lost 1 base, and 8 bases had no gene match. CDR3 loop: CASSQVGLAGLDHEQYF. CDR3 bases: TGCGCCAGCAGCCAAGTGGGACTAGCGGGATTGGACCACGAGCAGTACTTC.

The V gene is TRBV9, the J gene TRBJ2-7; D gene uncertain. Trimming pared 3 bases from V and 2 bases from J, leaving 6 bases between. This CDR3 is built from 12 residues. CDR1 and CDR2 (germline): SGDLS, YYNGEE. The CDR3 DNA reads TGTGCCAGCAGCGGGACGACCTACGAGCAGTACTTC. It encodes CASSGTTYEQYF.

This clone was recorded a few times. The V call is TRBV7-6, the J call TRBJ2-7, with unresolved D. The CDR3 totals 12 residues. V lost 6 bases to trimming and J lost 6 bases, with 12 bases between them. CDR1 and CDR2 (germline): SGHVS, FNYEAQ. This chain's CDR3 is CASSQTSGEQYF. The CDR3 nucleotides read TGTGCCAGCAGTCAGACCTCAGGCGAGCAGTACTTC.

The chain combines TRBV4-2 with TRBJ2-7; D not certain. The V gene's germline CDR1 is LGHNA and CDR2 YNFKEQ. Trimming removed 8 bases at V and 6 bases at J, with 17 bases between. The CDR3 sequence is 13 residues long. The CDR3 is CASATPITGEQYF. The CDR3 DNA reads TGTGCCAGCGCAACCCCTATAACGGGCGAGCAGTACTTC.

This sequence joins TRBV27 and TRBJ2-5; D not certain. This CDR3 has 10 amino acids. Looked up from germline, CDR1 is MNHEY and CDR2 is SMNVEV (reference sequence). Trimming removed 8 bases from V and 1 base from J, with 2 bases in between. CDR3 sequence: CASGQETQYF. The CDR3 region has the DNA TGTGCCAGCGGCCAAGAGACCCAGTACTTC.

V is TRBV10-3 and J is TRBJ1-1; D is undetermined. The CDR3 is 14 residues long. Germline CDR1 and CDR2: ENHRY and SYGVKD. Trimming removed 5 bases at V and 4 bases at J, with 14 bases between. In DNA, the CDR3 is TGTGCCATCAGTTTCTTTGGGGTGGGCACTGAAGCTTTCTTT. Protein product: CAISFFGVGTEAFF.

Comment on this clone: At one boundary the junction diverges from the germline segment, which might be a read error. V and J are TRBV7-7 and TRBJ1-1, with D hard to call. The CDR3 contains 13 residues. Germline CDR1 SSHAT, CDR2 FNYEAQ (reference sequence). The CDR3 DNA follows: TGTGCTAGCAGCGCGGACCTGAACACTGAAGCTTTCTTT. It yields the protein CASSADLNTEAFF.

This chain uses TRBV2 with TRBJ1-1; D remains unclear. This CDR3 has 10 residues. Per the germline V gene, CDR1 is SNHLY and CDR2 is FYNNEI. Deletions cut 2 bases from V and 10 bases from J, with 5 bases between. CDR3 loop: CASSEWGAFF. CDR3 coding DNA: TGTGCCAGCAGTGAATGGGGAGCTTTCTTT.

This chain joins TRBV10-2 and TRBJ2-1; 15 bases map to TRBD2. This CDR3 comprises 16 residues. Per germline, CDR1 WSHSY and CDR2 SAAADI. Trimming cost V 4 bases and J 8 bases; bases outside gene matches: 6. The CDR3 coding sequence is TGCGCCAGCAGTGGCGGGACTAGCGGGAGGATCGATGAGCAGTTCTTC. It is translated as CASSGGTSGRIDEQFF.